The subject of this entry is one T cell receptor (beta chain). The antigen is not known. The data belong to a study of cytomegalovirus exposure and HLA in healthy donors. Study-level information: The 90 to 150 validation repertoires were produced on the same platform as the 500 to 800 repertoires of the first cohort. This was reported in a later analysis. Broader study findings: That first-cohort TCR clusters tended to co-occur in the roughly 120 validation repertoires was found in a later analysis. A few CMV-associated chains were confirmed in vitro to be specific for CMV antigens. Cytomegalovirus status was reportedly diagnosed by the classifier with high sensitivity and specificity.

TCRdb keeps only in-frame clones here, not all; method: immunoSEQ multiplex PCR. Among about 340,000 clones, approximately 90% were seen once, and the ten largest hold 0.65% to 0.85%. CDR1 and CDR2 from the germline V gene are LGHNA and YNFKEQ. V was clipped by 2 bases and J by 6 bases; unmatched bases: 9. This CDR3 contains 15 residues. The genes are TRBV4-2 and TRBJ1-1, with 7 bases that match TRBD1. Sequenced input: PBMCs. This receptor was identified in a woman aged 18-29 years in good health and CMV-seronegative. CDR3 in DNA: TGTGCCAGCAGCCAACCACAGGGGACGGTTCCTGAAGCTTTCTTT. The encoded protein is CASSQPQGTVPEAFF.